A single sample is the source of the 15 T cell receptor beta chains below, sequenced in a study of T cells in Graves' hyperthyroidism and ophthalmopathy. Amplified regions were TCR beta CDR3 sequences from RNA transcripts. First-round RT-PCR targeting the TCR CDR3 was performed with the HTBI primer set. TCRdb ran MiXCR on the multiplex PCR reads and lists one entry per CDR3 protein. The sample lists about 560,000 distinct CDR3 sequences, approximately 16% occurring once. Sequences were obtained from blood. These receptors originate from a woman younger than 30 with Graves' hyperthyroidism.

The genes are TRBV20-1 and TRBJ2-5; D gene unclear. The CDR3 contains 13 residues. V was cut by 0 bases and J by 0 bases, with 5 bases left in between. The germline CDR1 and CDR2 sequences are DFQATT and SNEGSKA (reference sequence). The CDR3 here is CSARDPHQETQYF. CDR3 sequence (DNA): TGCAGTGCTAGAGACCCGCACCAAGAGACCCAGTACTTC.

This chain links TRBV27 with TRBJ1-1, with 7 nucleotides matching TRBD1. Trimming cost V 4 bases and J 5 bases; bases outside gene matches: 10. Germline CDR1 MNHEY, CDR2 SMNVEV (reference sequence). The CDR3 extends over 15 amino acids. The CDR3 nucleotides read TGTGCCAGCAGTTCACTGACAGGGAAAGGGACTGAAGCTTTCTTT. Amino acids: CASSSLTGKGTEAFF.

This clonotype has at least ten counts. The chain uses TRBV11-2 and TRBJ2-1, with 10 bases that match TRBD2. Germline V gene sequence: CDR1 SGHAT, CDR2 FQNNGV. The CDR3 contains 14 residues. J was trimmed by 7 bases and V by 5 bases; bases with no gene match: 5. CDR3 in DNA: TGTGCCAGCAGCCCTAGCGGGAGTAGTAATGAGCAGTTCTTC. As protein: CASSPSGSSNEQFF.

This clonotype was observed many times. The V and J genes are TRBV7-2 and TRBJ2-5, with 15 bases identical to TRBD2. This CDR3 has 19 residues. Germline V gene sequence: CDR1 SGHTA, CDR2 FQGNSA. V was pared by 5 bases and J by 0 bases, with 10 bases of the junction left unmatched. The CDR3 protein is CASSPLGLAGGLYQETQYF. The CDR3 coding sequence is TGTGCCAGCAGCCCGCTCGGACTAGCGGGAGGGTTGTACCAAGAGACCCAGTACTTC. Full variable domain (rest looked up from reference TRBV7-2 and TRBJ2-5): GAGVSQSPSNKVTEKGKDVELRCDPISGHTALYWYRQSLGQGLEFLIYFQGNSAPDKSGLPSDRFSAERTGGSVSTLTIQRTQQEDSAVYLCASSPLGLAGGLYQETQYFGPGTRLLVL.

The CDR3 here is CASSQDRVSYNEQFF. In nucleotides, the CDR3 is TGTGCCAGCAGCCAGGACAGGGTTTCCTACAATGAGCAGTTCTTC. V usage is TRBV7-9 and J usage is TRBJ2-1; 8 bases fit TRBD1. V lost 5 bases to trimming and J lost 1 base; unmatched junction nucleotides: 4. Germline-derived CDR1 and CDR2 are SEHNR and FQNEAQ (reference sequence). The CDR3 extends over 15 amino acids.

This clonotype was counted many times. The chain couples TRBV29-1 to TRBJ1-2; D perhaps matches TRBD1 (5 bases). V was shortened by 6 bases and J by 0 bases, with 11 bases between the two germline ends. Germline V gene data show CDR1 as SQVTM and CDR2 as ANQGSEA. This CDR3 comprises 13 residues. The DNA for the CDR3 is TGCAGCGTGAAGGGAGGGGCTAACTATGGCTACACCTTC. Translation: CSVKGGANYGYTF.

At least ten counts were recorded for this clonotype. This chain uses TRBV3-1 with TRBJ1-1; D is unclear. The germline gives CDR1 LGHDT, CDR2 YNNKEL (reference sequence). V was pared by 3 bases and J by 11 bases, with 13 bases between. The CDR3 sequence is 12 residues long. CDR3 sequence: CASSHSGPRAFF. CDR3 nucleotides: TGTGCCAGCAGCCACTCCGGACCCAGGGCTTTCTTT.

This clonotype was counted ten times or more. This sequence joins TRBV19 and TRBJ2-5, with 8 bases matching TRBD1. J was trimmed by 5 bases and V by 0 bases; bases with no gene match: 5. CDR3 size: 15 residues. Germline lookup yields CDR1 LNHDA and CDR2 SQIVND (reference sequence). This chain's CDR3 is CASSIDGQGGETQYF. The CDR3 region has the DNA TGTGCCAGTAGTATAGATGGACAGGGTGGCGAGACCCAGTACTTC.

V gene TRBV6-1 combines with J gene TRBJ2-3; possibly TRBD2 for D (6 bases). V shed 6 bases and J shed 4 bases, with 14 bases lying between them. CDR3 size: 14 residues. Germline V gives CDR1 MNHNS, CDR2 SASEGT. The CDR3 nucleotides are TGTGCCAGCAGCCAGACTAGTCCCGCAGATACGCAGTATTTT. It is translated as CASSQTSPADTQYF.

The chain has TRBV5-5 and TRBJ2-1; 10 nucleotides match TRBD2. J lost 4 bases, V lost 4 bases, and 11 bases had no gene match. Germline CDR1 SGHKS, CDR2 YYEKEE (reference sequence). This CDR3 is built from 17 residues. CDR3 loop: CASSPGVAGGYYNEQFF. The CDR3 DNA follows: TGTGCCAGCAGCCCCGGGGTAGCGGGGGGATATTACAATGAGCAGTTCTTC.

In this sample, this clonotype turned up a few times. The junction shows a germline mismatch at one end, possibly a read error. The CDR3 spells CAGSGLTLGTEQFF. CDR3 nucleotides: TGTGCCGGCAGTGGCCTGACCCTGGGGACTGAGCAGTTCTTC. This sequence joins TRBV6-2 or TRBV6-3 and TRBJ2-1, with D perhaps given as TRBD1 or TRBD2 (5 bases each). The CDR3 length is 14 residues. Germline V gene sequence: CDR1 MNHEY, CDR2 SVGEGT.

This clonotype occurred a few times. The chain joins TRBV20-1 to TRBJ1-1, with 10 bases identical to TRBD1. The length of the CDR3 is 16 residues. The ends lost 6 bases at V and 1 base at J; junction bases unmatched: 11. Germline V gene data show CDR1 as DFQATT and CDR2 as SNEGSKA (reference sequence). CDR3 sequence (DNA): TGCAGTGCCGGGCGGACAGGGGGGTTTGGGAACACTGAAGCTTTCTTT. It specifies CSAGRTGGFGNTEAFF.

The V call is TRBV19, the J call TRBJ1-6; weak D call: TRBD1 (5 bases). Between the trimmed V and J ends, which lost 8 bases and 5 bases, there was a span of 10 bases. Per germline, CDR1 LNHDA and CDR2 SQIVND (reference sequence). There are 13 residues in the CDR3. CDR3 protein: CASVPTDNSPLHF. CDR3 bases: TGTGCCAGTGTTCCGACAGATAATTCACCCCTCCACTTT.

The sample holds many counts of this clonotype. CDR3 sequence (DNA): TGTGCCAGCAGCGAGGGACAGGGGACCTACGAGCAGTACTTC. It specifies CASSEGQGTYEQYF. V usage is TRBV28 and J usage is TRBJ2-7, with 10 bases that match TRBD1. Germline V gene sequence: CDR1 MDHEN, CDR2 SYDVKM. The trim removed 6 bases at V and 2 bases at J, leaving 4 bases unmatched. The CDR3 spans 14 residues.

The rearrangement uses TRBV6-2 or TRBV6-3 and TRBJ2-3; the match to TRBD2 covers 10 bases. J gave up 2 bases and V 4 bases, and 6 bases lay outside the gene matches. CDR3 length: 16 amino acids. Germline lookup yields CDR1 MNHEY and CDR2 SVGEGT. The CDR3 reads CASSFGLADPTDTQYF. CDR3 in DNA: TGTGCCAGCAGTTTCGGACTAGCGGACCCCACAGATACGCAGTATTTT.